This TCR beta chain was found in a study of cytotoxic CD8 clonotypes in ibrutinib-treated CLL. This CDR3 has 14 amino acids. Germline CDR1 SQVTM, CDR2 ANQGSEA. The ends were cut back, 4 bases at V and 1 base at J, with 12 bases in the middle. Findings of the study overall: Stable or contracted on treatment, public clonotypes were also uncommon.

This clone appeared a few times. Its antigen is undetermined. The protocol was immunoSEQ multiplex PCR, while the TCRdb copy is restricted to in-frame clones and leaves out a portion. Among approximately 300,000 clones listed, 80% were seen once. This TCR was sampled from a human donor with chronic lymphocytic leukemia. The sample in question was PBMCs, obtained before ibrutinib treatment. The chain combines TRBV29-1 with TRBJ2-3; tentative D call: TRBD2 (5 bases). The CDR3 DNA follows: TGCAGCGTTGTTGGACGGGGTGGCACAGATACGCAGTATTTT. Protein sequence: CSVVGRGGTDTQYF.